The 17 T cell receptor beta chains below were found in one sample sequenced in a study of shared clonotypes between healthy human individuals. Assay used: immunoSEQ multiplex PCR; TCRdb lists only in-frame clones, some missing. The sample carries about 1 million clones, 75% recorded once. Sequences were obtained from memory CD4+ T cells sorted from blood. This sample's subset: CD45RA-negative fraction. The receptors shown here come from a man aged 18 to 29 in good health.

The rearrangement joins TRBV6-1 to TRBJ1-5, with TRBD1 identical over 7 bases. CDR3 size: 14 residues. Germline CDR1 is MNHNS and CDR2 is SASEGT. V shed 6 bases and J 3 bases; nucleotides not matched to a gene: 5. The CDR3 sequence is CASSLTGDNQPQHF. CDR3 nucleotide sequence: TGTGCCAGCAGCCTTACAGGGGACAATCAGCCCCAGCATTTT.

V usage is TRBV2 and J usage is TRBJ2-7, with D unclear. CDR1 is SNHLY, CDR2 FYNNEI, per germline. V was cut by 7 bases and J by 3 bases, with 13 bases left in between. The CDR3 has 13 residues. For the CDR3, the DNA is TGTGCCAGCACCGGTCTGGTAAACTACGAGCAGTACTTC. This gives the protein CASTGLVNYEQYF. The full variable domain, in which reference TRBV2 and TRBJ2-7 provide the parts outside the CDR3, is EPEVTQTPSHQVTQMGQEVILRCVPISNHLYFYWYRQILGQKVEFLVSFYNNEISEKSEIFDDQFSVERPDGSNFTLKIRSTKLEDSAMYFCASTGLVNYEQYFGPGTRLTVT.

This clone appeared a few times. This rearrangement joins TRBV7-2 to TRBJ2-1, with 9 bases fitting TRBD1. J gave up 4 bases and V 5 bases, and 12 bases lay outside the gene matches. The CDR3 sequence is 17 residues long. Germline CDR1 SGHTA, CDR2 FQGNSA. The chain's CDR3 is CASSPEIGQGIYNEQFF. Written as DNA, the CDR3 is TGTGCCAGCAGCCCGGAAATTGGACAGGGGATTTACAATGAGCAGTTCTTC.

The chain recombines TRBV11-2 with TRBJ1-6; 9 bases match TRBD1. The CDR3 spans 14 residues. Germline V gene lookup returns CDR1 SGHAT and CDR2 FQNNGV. The V gene end was trimmed by 6 bases and the J gene end by 7 bases; junction bases not matched to a gene: 4. The CDR3 reads CASRLTGGNSPLHF. In DNA form, the CDR3 reads TGTGCCAGCAGGTTGACAGGGGGGAATTCACCCCTCCACTTT.

The V gene is TRBV2, the J gene TRBJ2-3; D gene ambiguous. This CDR3 is built from 15 residues. Germline values: CDR1 SNHLY, CDR2 FYNNEI. The V end lost 3 bases, the J end lost 0 bases, and 10 bases lay between the germline ends. The CDR3 here is CASSETGLSTDTQYF. In DNA form, the CDR3 reads TGTGCCAGCAGTGAGACGGGTCTTAGCACAGATACGCAGTATTTT. Looking up the rest from reference TRBV2 and TRBJ2-3 gives the full variable domain: EPEVTQTPSHQVTQMGQEVILRCVPISNHLYFYWYRQILGQKVEFLVSFYNNEISEKSEIFDDQFSVERPDGSNFTLKIRSTKLEDSAMYFCASSETGLSTDTQYFGPGTRLTVL.

This clone has only one observation. The chain has TRBV11-2 and TRBJ2-1; perhaps TRBD2 as D (6 bases). The germline CDR1 and CDR2 sequences are SGHAT and FQNNGV. Trimming removed 1 base from V and 6 bases from J, with 10 bases in between. This CDR3 region has 14 residues. CDR3 nucleotides: TGTGCCAGCAGCTTAGGCGGGATAGTCAATGAGCAGTTCTTC. Its translation: CASSLGGIVNEQFF.

J is TRBJ1-2 and V is TRBV27; possible D gene TRBD1, 6 bases. The CDR3 sequence is 13 residues long. Germline-derived CDR1 and CDR2 are MNHEY and SMNVEV (reference sequence). Trimming took off 4 bases at V and 4 bases at J, with 10 bases between the two ends. The CDR3 reads CASSSTGGYGYTF. CDR3 nucleotides: TGTGCCAGCAGTTCGACAGGTGGCTATGGCTACACCTTC.

The V gene is TRBV11-2, the J gene TRBJ2-3, with 7 bases aligning to TRBD2. The length of the CDR3 is 13 residues. J lost 8 bases, V lost 4 bases, and 6 bases had no gene match. CDR1 SGHAT and CDR2 FQNNGV come from the germline V gene. The CDR3 region has the DNA TGTGCCAGCAGCTCCTCCGGGGAGGGTACGCAGTATTTT. As protein: CASSSSGEGTQYF.

The V call is TRBV19, the J call TRBJ2-3, with TRBD2 identical over 16 bases. The CDR3 spans 16 residues. The V segment lost 3 bases and the J segment 6 bases; nucleotides outside the gene matches: 3. CDR1 is LNHDA, CDR2 SQIVND, per germline (reference sequence). The CDR3 loop is CASSIGTSGRVDTQYF. DNA for the CDR3: TGTGCCAGTAGTATCGGGACTAGCGGGAGGGTGGATACGCAGTATTTT.

This chain links TRBV6-1 with TRBJ2-7, with D perhaps given as TRBD1 or TRBD2 (5 bases each). Trimming removed 5 bases at V and 6 bases at J, with 17 bases between. Germline V gene sequence: CDR1 MNHNS, CDR2 SASEGT. CDR3 size: 14 residues. The DNA of the CDR3 is TGTGCCAGCAGTCCCAGGGACGGAAGGGGCGAGCAGTACTTC. Residues: CASSPRDGRGEQYF.

This clone was seen a few times. This CDR3 is CSGGVGGEQYF. The CDR3 bases are TGCAGCGGGGGGGTAGGCGGCGAGCAGTACTTC. The gene calls are TRBV29-1 and TRBJ2-7; TRBD2 might be the D (6 bases). Germline V gives CDR1 SQVTM, CDR2 ANQGSEA. Trimming shortened V by 7 bases and J by 6 bases, and 13 bases separated the two germline ends. The CDR3 extends over 11 amino acids.

The rearrangement joins TRBV4-2 to TRBJ2-3; 7 bases fit TRBD2. This CDR3 is built from 15 residues. Trimming at V came to 0 bases and at J to 1 base, leaving 1 base not matched to a gene. Per the germline V gene, CDR1 is LGHNA and CDR2 is YNFKEQ. CDR3 in amino acids: CASSQDLAGTDTQYF. The DNA for the CDR3 is TGTGCCAGCAGCCAAGACCTAGCGGGCACAGATACGCAGTATTTT.

This CDR3 reads CASSPPTGYGYTF. CDR3 DNA: TGTGCCAGCAGCCCTCCGACTGGATATGGCTACACCTTC. This chain joins TRBV7-2 and TRBJ1-2, with no clear D. V dropped 5 bases and J dropped 5 bases, with 12 bases sitting between them. The CDR3 is made up of 13 amino acids. The germline CDR1 and CDR2 sequences are SGHTA and FQGNSA.

The V gene is TRBV27, the J gene TRBJ2-7, with 11 bases fitting TRBD2. Per germline, CDR1 MNHEY and CDR2 SMNVEV (reference sequence). This CDR3 is built from 13 residues. J gave up 7 bases and V 5 bases, and 4 bases lay outside the gene matches. The CDR3 nucleotides read TGTGCCAGCAGTAGGCTAGCGGGGGGTGAGCAGTACTTC. Its protein product is CASSRLAGGEQYF.

This chain uses TRBV30 with TRBJ2-2, with no clear D. CDR1 is GTSNPN, CDR2 SVGIG, per germline (reference sequence). Deletions cut 1 base from V and 5 bases from J, with 8 bases between. This CDR3 region has 13 residues. The CDR3 loop reads CAWSASGTGELFF. DNA of the CDR3: TGTGCCTGGAGTGCCTCCGGGACCGGGGAGCTGTTTTTT.

This clone was seen once. This chain connects TRBV7-2 to TRBJ2-3; D is unclear. The V gene's germline CDR1 is SGHTA and CDR2 FQGNSA. CDR3 length: 14 residues. V gave up 1 base and J gave up 1 base, with 6 bases separating them. CDR3 coding DNA: TGTGCCAGCAGCTTAGGGGTGGGCACAGATACGCAGTATTTT. Translating gives CASSLGVGTDTQYF.

The chain carries TRBV5-6 and TRBJ2-7; TRBD2 aligns across 9 bases. Germline CDR1 is SGHDT and CDR2 is YYEEEE. V was clipped by 2 bases and J by 5 bases; unmatched bases: 11. This CDR3 contains 16 residues. CDR3 residues: CASSFFGGGALDEQYF. In DNA, the CDR3 is TGTGCCAGCAGCTTTTTTGGCGGGGGGGCTCTCGACGAGCAGTACTTC. Full variable domain (outside the CDR3, taken from reference TRBV5-6 and TRBJ2-7): DAGVTQSPTHLIKTRGQQVTLRCSPKSGHDTVSWYQQALGQGPQFIFQYYEEEERQRGNFPDRFSGHQFPNYSSELNVNALLLGDSALYLCASSFFGGGALDEQYFGPGTRLTVT.